This T cell receptor beta chain was sequenced during a study of T cells in Graves' hyperthyroidism and ophthalmopathy. Turning to the study itself: The authors collected peripheral blood at initial diagnosis, before any treatment.

From RNA transcripts, TCR beta CDR3 regions were amplified. HTBI primers were the set used in a first-round RT-PCR of the TCR CDR3. TCRdb itself ran the multiplex PCR reads through MiXCR, one entry per CDR3 protein. This table holds hundreds of thousands of distinct CDR3 sequences, over 35% found once. An absence of ophthalmopathy progression within 18 months meant stable Graves' hyperthyroidism. Orbital computed tomography and thyroid ultrasound, together with serum TRAb and thyroxine and clinical symptoms, were used for diagnoses. Study-wide results and limits: In the blood, most expanded thyroid clonotypes above 0.001 appeared as well.

This CDR3 has 16 amino acids. Germline loops: CDR1 SEHNR, CDR2 FQNEAQ (reference sequence). This clonotype was seen ten or more times. Its cognate antigen is unknown. A junction boundary mismatches the germline segment, possibly from a read error. This chain joins TRBV7-9 and TRBJ1-3, with 7 bases aligning to TRBD1. The clonotype comes from a man between 18 and 35 years old with Graves' hyperthyroidism. The source material was blood. Here the CDR3 DNA reads TGTGCAAGCACCCGGATAGGACAGGCCTCTGGAAACACCATATATTTT. This codes for CASTRIGQASGNTIYF.